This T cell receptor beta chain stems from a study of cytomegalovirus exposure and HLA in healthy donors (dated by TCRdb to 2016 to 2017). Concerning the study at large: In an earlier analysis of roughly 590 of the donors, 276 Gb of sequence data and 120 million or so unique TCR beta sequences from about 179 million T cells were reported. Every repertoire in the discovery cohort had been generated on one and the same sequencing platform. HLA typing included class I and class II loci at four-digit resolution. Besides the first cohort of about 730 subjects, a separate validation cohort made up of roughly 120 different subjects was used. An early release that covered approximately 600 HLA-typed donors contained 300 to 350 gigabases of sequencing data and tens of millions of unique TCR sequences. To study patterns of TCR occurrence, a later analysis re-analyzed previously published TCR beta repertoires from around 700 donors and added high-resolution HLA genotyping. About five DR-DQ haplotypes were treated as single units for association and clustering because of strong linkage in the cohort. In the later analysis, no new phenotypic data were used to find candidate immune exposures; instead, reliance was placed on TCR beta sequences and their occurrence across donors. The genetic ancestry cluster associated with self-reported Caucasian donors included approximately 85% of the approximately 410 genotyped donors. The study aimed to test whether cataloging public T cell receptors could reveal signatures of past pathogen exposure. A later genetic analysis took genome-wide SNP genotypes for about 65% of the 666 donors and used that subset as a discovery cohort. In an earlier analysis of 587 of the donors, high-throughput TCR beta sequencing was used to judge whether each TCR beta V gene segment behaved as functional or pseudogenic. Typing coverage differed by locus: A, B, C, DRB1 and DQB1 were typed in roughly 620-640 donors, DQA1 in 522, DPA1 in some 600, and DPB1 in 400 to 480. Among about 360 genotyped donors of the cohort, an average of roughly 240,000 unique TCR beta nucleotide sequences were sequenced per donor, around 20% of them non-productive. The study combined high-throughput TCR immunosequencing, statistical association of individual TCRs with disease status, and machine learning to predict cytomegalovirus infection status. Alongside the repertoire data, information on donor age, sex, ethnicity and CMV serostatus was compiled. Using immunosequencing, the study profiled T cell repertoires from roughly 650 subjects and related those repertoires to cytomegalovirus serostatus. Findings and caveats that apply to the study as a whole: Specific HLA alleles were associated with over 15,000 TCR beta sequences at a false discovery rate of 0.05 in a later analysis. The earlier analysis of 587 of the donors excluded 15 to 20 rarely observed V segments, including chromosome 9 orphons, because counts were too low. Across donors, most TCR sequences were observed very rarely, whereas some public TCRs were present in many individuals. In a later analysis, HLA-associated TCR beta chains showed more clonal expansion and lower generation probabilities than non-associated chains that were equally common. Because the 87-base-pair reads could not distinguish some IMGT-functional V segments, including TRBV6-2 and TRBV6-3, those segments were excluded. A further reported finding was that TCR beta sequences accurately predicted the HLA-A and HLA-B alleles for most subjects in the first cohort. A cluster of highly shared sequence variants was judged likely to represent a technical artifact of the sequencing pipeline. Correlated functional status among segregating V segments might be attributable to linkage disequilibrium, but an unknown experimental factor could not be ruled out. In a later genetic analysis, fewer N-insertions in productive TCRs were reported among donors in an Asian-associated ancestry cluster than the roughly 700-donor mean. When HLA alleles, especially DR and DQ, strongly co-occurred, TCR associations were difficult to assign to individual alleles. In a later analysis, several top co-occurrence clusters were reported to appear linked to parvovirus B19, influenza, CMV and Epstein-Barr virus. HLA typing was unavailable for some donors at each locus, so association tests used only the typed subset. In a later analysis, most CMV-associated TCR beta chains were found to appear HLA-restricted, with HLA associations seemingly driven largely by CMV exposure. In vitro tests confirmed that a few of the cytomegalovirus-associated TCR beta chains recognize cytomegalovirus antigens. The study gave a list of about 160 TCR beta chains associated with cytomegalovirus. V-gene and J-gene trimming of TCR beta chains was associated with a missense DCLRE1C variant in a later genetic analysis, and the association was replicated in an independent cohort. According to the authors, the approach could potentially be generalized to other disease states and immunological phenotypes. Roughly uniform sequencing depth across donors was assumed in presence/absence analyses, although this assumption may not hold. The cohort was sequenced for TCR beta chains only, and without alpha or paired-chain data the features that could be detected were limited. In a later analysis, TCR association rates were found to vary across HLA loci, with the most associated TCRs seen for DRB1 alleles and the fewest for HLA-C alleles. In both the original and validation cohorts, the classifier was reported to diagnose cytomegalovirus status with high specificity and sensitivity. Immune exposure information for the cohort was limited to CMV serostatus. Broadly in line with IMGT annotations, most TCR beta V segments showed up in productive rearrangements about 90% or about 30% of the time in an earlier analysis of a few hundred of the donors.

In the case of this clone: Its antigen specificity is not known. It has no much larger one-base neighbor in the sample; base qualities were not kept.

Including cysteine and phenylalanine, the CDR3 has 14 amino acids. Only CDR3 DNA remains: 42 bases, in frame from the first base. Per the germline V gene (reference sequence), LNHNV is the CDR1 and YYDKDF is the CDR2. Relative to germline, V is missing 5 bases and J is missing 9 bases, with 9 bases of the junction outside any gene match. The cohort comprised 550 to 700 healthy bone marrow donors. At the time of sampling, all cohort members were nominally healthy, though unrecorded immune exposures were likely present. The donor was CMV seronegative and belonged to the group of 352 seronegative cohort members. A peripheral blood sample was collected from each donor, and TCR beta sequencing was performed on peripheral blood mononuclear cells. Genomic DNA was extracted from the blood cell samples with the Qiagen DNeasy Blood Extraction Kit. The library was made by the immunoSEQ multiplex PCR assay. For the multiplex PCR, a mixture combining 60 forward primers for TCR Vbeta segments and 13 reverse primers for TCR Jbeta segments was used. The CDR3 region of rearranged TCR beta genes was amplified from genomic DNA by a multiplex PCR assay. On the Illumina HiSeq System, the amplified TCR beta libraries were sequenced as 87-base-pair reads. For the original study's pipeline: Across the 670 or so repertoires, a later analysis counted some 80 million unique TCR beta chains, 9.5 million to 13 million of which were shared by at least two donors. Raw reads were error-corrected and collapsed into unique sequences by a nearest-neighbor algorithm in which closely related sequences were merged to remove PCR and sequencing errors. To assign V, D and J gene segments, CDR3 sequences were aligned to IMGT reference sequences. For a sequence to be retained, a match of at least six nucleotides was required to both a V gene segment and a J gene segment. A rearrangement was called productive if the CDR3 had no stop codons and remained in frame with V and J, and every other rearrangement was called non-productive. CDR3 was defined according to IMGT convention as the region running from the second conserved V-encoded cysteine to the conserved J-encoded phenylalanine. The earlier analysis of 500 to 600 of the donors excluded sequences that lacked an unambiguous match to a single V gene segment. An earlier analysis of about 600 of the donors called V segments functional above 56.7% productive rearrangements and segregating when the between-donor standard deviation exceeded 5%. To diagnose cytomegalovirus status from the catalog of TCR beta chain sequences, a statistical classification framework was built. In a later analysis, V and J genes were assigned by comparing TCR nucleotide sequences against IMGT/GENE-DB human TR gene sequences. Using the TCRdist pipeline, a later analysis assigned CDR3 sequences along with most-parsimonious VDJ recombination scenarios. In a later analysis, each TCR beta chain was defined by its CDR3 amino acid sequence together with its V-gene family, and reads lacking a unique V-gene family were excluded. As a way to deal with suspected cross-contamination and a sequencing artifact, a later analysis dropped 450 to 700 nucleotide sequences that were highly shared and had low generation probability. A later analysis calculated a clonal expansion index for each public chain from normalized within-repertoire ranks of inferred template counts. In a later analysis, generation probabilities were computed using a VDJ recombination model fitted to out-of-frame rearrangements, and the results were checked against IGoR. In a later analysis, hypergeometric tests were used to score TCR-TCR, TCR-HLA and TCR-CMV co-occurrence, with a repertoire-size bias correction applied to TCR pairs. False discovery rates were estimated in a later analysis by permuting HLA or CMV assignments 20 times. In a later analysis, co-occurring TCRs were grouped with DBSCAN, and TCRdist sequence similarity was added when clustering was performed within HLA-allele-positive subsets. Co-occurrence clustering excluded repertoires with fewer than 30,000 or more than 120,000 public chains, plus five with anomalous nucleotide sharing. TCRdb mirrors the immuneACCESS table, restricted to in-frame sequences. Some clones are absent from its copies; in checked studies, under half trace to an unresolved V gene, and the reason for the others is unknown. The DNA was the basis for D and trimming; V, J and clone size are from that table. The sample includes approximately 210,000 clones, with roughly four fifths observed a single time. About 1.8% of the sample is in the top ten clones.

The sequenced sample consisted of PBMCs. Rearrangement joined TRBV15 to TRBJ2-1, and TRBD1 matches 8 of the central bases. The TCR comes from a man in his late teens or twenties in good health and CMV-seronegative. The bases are TGTGCCACCAGCCCCGGGACAGGCAAGGTTGAGCAGTTCTTC. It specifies CATSPGTGKVEQFF.